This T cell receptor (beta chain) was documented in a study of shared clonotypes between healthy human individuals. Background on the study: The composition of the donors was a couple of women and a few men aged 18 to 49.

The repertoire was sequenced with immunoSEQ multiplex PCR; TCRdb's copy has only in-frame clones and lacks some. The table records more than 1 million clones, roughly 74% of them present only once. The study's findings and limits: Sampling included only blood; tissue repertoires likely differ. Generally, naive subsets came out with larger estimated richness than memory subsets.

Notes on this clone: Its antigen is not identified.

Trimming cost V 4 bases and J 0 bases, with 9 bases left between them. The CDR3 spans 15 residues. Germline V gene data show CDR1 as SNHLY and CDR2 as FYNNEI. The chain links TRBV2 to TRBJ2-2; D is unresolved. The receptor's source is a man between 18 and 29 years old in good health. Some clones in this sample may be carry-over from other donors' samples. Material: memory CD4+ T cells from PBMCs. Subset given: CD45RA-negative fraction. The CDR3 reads CASSVELPNTGELFF. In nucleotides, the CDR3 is TGTGCCAGCAGTGTCGAACTCCCGAACACCGGGGAGCTGTTTTTT. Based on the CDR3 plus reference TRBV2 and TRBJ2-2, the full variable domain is EPEVTQTPSHQVTQMGQEVILRCVPISNHLYFYWYRQILGQKVEFLVSFYNNEISEKSEIFDDQFSVERPDGSNFTLKIRSTKLEDSAMYFCASSVELPNTGELFFGEGSRLTVL.